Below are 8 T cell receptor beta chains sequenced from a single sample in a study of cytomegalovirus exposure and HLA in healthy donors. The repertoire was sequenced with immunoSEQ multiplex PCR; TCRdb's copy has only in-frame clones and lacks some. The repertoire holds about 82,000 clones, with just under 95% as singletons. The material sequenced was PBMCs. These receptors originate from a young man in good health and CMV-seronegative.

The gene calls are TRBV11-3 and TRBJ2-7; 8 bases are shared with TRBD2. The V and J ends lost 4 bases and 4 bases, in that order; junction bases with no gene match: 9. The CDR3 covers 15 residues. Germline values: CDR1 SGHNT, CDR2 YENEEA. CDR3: CASSYPSGSRYEQYF. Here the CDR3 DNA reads TGTGCCAGCAGCTACCCAAGCGGGAGTAGGTACGAGCAGTACTTC.

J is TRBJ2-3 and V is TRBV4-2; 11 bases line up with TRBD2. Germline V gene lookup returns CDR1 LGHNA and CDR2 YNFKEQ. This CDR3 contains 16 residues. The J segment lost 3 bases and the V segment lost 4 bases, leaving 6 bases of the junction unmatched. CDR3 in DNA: TGTGCCAGCAGCCCAGAGACTAGCGGGAAGACAGATACGCAGTATTTT. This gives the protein CASSPETSGKTDTQYF.

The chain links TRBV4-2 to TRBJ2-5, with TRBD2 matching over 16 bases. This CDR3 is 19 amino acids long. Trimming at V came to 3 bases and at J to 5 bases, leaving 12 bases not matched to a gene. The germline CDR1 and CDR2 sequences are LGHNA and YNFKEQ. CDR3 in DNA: TGTGCCAGCAGCCAGACACCGGGACTAGCGGGGGGGGCAGGGGAGACCCAGTACTTC. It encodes CASSQTPGLAGGAGETQYF.

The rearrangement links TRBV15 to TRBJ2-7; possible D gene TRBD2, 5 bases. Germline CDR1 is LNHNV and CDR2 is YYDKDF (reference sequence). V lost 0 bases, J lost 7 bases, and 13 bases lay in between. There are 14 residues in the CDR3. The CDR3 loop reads CATSRESGTGEQYF. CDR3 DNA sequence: TGTGCCACCAGCAGAGAATCCGGAACGGGGGAGCAGTACTTC.

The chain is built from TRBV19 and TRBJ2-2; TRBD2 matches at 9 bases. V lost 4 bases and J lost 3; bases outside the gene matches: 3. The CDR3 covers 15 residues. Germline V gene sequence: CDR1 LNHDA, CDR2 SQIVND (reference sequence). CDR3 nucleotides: TGTGCCAGTAGTAAGGGACTAGCATACACCGGGGAGCTGTTTTTT. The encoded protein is CASSKGLAYTGELFF.

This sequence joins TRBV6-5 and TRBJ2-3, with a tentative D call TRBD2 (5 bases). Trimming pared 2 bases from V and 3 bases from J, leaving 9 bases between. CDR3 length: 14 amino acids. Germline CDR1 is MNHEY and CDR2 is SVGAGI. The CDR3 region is CASSYDGITDTQYF. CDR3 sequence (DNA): TGTGCCAGCAGTTACGACGGGATAACAGATACGCAGTATTTT.

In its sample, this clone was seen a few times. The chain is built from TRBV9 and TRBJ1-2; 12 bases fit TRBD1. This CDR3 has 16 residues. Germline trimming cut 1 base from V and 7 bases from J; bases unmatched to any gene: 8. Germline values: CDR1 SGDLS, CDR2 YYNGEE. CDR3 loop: CASSVRGTGGVGGYTF. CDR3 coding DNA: TGTGCCAGCAGCGTAAGGGGGACAGGGGGCGTTGGTGGCTACACCTTC.

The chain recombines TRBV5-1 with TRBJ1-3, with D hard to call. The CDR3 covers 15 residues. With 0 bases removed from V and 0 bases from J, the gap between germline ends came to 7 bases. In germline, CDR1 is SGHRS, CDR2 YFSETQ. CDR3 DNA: TGCGCCAGCAGCTTGGGACGGGGCTCTGGAAACACCATATATTTT. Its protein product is CASSLGRGSGNTIYF.